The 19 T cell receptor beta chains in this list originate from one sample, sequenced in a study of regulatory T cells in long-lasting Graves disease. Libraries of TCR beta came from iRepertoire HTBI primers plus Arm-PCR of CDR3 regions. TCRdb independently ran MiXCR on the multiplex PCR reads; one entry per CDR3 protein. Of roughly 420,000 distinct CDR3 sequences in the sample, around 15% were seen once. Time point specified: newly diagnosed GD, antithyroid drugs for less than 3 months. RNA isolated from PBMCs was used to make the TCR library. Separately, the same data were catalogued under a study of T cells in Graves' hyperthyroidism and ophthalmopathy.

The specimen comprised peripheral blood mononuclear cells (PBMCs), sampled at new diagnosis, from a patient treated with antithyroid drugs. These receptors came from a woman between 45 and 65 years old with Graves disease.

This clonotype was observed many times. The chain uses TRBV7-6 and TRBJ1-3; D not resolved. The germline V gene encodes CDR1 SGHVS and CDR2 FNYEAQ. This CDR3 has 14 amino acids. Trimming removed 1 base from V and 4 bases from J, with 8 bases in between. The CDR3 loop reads CASSLGVEGNTIYF. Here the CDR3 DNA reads TGTGCCAGCAGCTTAGGGGTGGAAGGAAACACCATATATTTT.

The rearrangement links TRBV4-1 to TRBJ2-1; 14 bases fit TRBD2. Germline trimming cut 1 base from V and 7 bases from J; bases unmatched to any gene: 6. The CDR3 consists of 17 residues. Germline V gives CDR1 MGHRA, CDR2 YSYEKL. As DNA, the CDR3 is TGCGCCAGCAGCCAAGTCGGAGGGACTAGCGGGGGAAATGAGCAGTTCTTC. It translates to CASSQVGGTSGGNEQFF.

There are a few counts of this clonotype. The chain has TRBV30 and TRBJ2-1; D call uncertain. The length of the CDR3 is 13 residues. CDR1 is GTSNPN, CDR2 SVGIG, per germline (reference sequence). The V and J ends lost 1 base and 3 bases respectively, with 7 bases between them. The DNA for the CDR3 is TGTGCCTGGAGTGCGTCCTACTACAATGAGCAGTTCTTC. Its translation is CAWSASYYNEQFF.

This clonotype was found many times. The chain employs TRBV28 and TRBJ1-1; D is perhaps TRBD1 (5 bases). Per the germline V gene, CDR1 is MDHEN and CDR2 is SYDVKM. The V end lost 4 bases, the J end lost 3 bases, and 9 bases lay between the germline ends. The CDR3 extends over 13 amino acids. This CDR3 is CASSWGGDTEAFF. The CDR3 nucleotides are TGTGCCAGCAGTTGGGGAGGGGACACTGAAGCTTTCTTT.

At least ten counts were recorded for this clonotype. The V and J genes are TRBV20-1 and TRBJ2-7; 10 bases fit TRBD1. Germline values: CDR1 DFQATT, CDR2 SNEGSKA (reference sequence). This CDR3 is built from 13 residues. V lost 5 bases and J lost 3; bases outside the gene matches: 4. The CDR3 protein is CSAARTGGYEQYF. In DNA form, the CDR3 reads TGCAGTGCTGCCCGGACAGGGGGCTACGAGCAGTACTTC.

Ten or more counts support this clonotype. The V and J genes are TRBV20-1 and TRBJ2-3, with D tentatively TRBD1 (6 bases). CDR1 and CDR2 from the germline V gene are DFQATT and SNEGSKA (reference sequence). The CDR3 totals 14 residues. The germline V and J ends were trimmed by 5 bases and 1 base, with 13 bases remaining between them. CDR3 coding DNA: TGCAGTGCTCGGACAGAGCGAGGCACAGATACGCAGTATTTT. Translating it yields CSARTERGTDTQYF.

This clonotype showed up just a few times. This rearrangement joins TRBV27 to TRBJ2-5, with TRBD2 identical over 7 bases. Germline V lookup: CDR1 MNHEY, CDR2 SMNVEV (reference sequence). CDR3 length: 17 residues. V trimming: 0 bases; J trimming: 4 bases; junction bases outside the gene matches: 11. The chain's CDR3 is CASSLSGGGSYRETQYF. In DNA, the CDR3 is TGTGCCAGCAGTTTATCGGGCGGCGGGAGTTATCGAGAGACCCAGTACTTC.

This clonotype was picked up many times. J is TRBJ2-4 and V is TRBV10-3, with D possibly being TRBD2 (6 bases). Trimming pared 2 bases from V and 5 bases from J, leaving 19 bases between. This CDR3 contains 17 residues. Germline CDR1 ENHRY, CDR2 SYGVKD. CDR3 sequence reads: CAISETQGLGTQNIQYF. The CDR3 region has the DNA TGTGCCATCAGTGAGACGCAGGGATTAGGGACTCAAAACATTCAGTACTTC.

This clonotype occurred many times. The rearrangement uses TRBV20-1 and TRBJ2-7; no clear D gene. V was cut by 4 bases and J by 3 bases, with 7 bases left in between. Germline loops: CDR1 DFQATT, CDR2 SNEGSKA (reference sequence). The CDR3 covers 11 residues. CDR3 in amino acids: CSATRGYEQYF. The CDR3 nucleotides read TGCAGTGCTACTAGAGGCTACGAGCAGTACTTC.

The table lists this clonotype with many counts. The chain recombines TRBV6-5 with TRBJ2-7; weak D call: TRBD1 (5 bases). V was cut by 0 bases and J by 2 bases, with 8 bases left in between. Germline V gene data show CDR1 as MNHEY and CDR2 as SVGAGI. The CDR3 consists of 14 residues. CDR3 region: CASSYSAGPYEQYF. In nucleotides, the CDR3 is TGTGCCAGCAGTTACTCGGCAGGGCCCTACGAGCAGTACTTC.

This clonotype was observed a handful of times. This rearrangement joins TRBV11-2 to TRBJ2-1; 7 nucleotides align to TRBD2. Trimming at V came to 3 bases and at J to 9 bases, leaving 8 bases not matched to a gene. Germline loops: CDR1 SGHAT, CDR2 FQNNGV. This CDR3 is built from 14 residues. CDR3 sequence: CASSFRLATPEQFF. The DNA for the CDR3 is TGTGCCAGCAGCTTCCGACTAGCCACGCCTGAGCAGTTCTTC. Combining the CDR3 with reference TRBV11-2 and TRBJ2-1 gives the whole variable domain EAGVAQSPRYKIIEKRQSVAFWCNPISGHATLYWYQQILGQGPKLLIQFQNNGVVDDSQLPKDRFSAERLKGVDSTLKIQPAKLEDSAVYLCASSFRLATPEQFFGPGTRLTVL.

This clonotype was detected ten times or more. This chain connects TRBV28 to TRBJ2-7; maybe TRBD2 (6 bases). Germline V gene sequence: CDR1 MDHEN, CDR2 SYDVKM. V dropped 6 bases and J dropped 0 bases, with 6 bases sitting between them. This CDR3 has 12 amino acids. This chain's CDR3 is CASSGGSYEQYF. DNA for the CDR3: TGTGCCAGCAGCGGGGGCTCCTACGAGCAGTACTTC.

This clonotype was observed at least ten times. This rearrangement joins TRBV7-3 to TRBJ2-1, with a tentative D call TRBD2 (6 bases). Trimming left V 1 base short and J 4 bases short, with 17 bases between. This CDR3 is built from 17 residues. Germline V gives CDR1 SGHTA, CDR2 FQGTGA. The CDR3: CASSLSANGEVYNEQFF. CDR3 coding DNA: TGTGCCAGCAGCTTAAGCGCTAATGGGGAGGTATACAATGAGCAGTTCTTC.

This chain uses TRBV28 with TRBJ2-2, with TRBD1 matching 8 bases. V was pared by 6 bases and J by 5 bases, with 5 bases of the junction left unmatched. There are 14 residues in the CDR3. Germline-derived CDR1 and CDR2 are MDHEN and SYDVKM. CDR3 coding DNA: TGTGCCAGCAGGCCCGGGACAGGAACCGGGGAGCTGTTTTTT. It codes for CASRPGTGTGELFF.

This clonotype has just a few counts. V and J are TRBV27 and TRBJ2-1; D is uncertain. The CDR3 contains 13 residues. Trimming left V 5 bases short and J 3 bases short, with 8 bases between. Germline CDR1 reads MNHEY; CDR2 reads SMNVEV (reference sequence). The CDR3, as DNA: TGTGCCAGCAGTCAGACCAACTACAATGAGCAGTTCTTC. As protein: CASSQTNYNEQFF.

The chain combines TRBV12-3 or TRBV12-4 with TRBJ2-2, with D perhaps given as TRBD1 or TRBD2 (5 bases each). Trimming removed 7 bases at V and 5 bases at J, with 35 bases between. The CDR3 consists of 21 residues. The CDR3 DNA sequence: TGTGCCAGCATCCCAAGTGACAGACTTGTAATTGGGAGTCCGGGGACCGGGGAGCTGTTTTTT. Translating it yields CASIPSDRLVIGSPGTGELFF.

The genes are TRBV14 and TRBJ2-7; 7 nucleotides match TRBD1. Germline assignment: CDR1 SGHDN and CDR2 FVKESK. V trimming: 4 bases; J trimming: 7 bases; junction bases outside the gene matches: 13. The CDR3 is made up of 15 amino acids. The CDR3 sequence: CASSRNEVQGKEQYF. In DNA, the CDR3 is TGTGCCAGCAGCCGGAATGAAGTACAGGGGAAAGAGCAGTACTTC.

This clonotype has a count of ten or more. CDR3 coding DNA: TGTGCCAGCAGTTTACCAGGGGGAAAGACCCAGTACTTC. Residues: CASSLPGGKTQYF. The chain combines TRBV28 with TRBJ2-5, with 7 positions matching TRBD1. The CDR3 totals 13 residues. The germline CDR1 and CDR2 sequences are MDHEN and SYDVKM. V gave up 2 bases and J gave up 6 bases; unmatched junction bases: 3.

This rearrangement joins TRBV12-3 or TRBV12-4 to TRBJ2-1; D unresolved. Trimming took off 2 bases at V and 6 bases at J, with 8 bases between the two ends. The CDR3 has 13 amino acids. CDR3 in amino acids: CASSLIYLNEQFF. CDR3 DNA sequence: TGTGCCAGCAGTTTAATCTACCTCAATGAGCAGTTCTTC.